The 26 T cell receptor beta chains below come from one sample, sequenced in a study of blood T cell repertoires in COVID-19. The table came from immunoSEQ multiplex PCR; TCRdb's copy has only in-frame clones and leaves some out. The data contain about 310,000 clones, around 90% of them singletons. The sequenced material came from PBMCs or T cells enriched from blood (not recorded which). Receptor source: a young woman with acute COVID-19.

The chain carries TRBV10-3 and TRBJ2-7; 11 bases line up with TRBD1. The CDR3 contains 15 residues. V shed 5 bases and J 5 bases; nucleotides not matched to a gene: 8. CDR1 and CDR2 (germline): ENHRY, SYGVKD. CDR3 sequence reads: CAISRTGGAGNEQYF. CDR3 nucleotide sequence: TGTGCCATCAGTCGGACAGGGGGCGCGGGTAACGAGCAGTACTTC.

V and J are TRBV18 and TRBJ1-5; 10 bases map to TRBD1. The CDR3 totals 19 residues. The J segment lost 0 bases and the V segment lost 6 bases, leaving 14 bases of the junction unmatched. From germline, CDR1 is KGHSH and CDR2 LQKENI. Here the CDR3 DNA reads TGTGCCAGCTCCTTTCTCCCCGGGACAGGGGACTATAGCAATCAGCCCCAGCATTTT. This gives the protein CASSFLPGTGDYSNQPQHF.

V usage is TRBV4-1 and J usage is TRBJ1-4, with D hard to call. Trimming shortened V by 6 bases and J by 5 bases, and 10 bases separated the two germline ends. In germline, CDR1 is MGHRA, CDR2 YSYEKL. CDR3 length: 13 residues. CDR3 coding DNA: TGCGCCAGCAGTCTCGTCCTGAATGAAAAACTGTTTTTT. Encoded protein: CASSLVLNEKLFF.

V gene TRBV7-6 combines with J gene TRBJ2-1; 10 bases are shared with TRBD2. Germline-derived CDR1 and CDR2 are SGHVS and FNYEAQ. CDR3 length: 15 residues. V lost 3 bases, J lost 2 bases, and 1 base stayed unmatched. The CDR3 DNA reads TGTGCCAGCAGCTTTAGCGGGAGGACCTACAATGAGCAGTTCTTC. Its protein is CASSFSGRTYNEQFF.

J is TRBJ1-3 and V is TRBV6-5; tentatively, D is TRBD1 (6 bases). Per the germline V gene, CDR1 is MNHEY and CDR2 is SVGAGI. This CDR3 spans 14 amino acids. V was clipped by 5 bases and J by 7 bases, with 15 bases between them. CDR3 sequence reads: CASSTRTAYNTIYF. CDR3 sequence (DNA): TGTGCCAGCAGTACACGGACAGCCTATAACACCATATATTTT.

This chain connects TRBV28 to TRBJ1-2, with TRBD1 matching 10 bases. J was trimmed by 4 bases and V by 4 bases; bases with no gene match: 3. Germline V lookup: CDR1 MDHEN, CDR2 SYDVKM. This CDR3 has 14 amino acids. In DNA form, the CDR3 reads TGTGCCAGCAGTTCGGGACAGGGGAGCTATGGCTACACCTTC. This sequence encodes CASSSGQGSYGYTF.

The chain links TRBV11-3 to TRBJ1-1; 8 nucleotides align to TRBD1. The germline gives CDR1 SGHNT, CDR2 YENEEA. The J segment lost 0 bases and the V segment lost 2 bases, leaving 8 bases of the junction unmatched. The CDR3 runs 17 residues. CDR3 bases: TGTGCCAGCAGCTTATTAATGCGGACAGGGATGAACACTGAAGCTTTCTTT. Its translation: CASSLLMRTGMNTEAFF.

The gene calls are TRBV25-1 and TRBJ2-1, with 12 bases that match TRBD2. The CDR3 extends over 14 amino acids. Germline-derived CDR1 and CDR2 are MGHDK and SYGVNS. With 7 bases clipped from V and 7 bases from J, the junction kept 5 bases outside the gene matches. CDR3 DNA: TGTGCCAGCACGCTAGCGGGAGGGCCGAATGAGCAGTTCTTC. Amino acids: CASTLAGGPNEQFF.

The chain is built from TRBV5-5 and TRBJ1-2, with 10 bases matching TRBD1. The CDR3 has 15 residues. Germline V gene data show CDR1 as SGHKS and CDR2 as YYEKEE (reference sequence). The J segment lost 7 bases and the V segment lost 4 bases, leaving 10 bases of the junction unmatched. The CDR3 sequence is CASSLYDRGPGGYTF. The CDR3 nucleotides are TGTGCCAGCAGCCTGTACGACAGGGGGCCTGGTGGCTACACCTTC.

J is TRBJ1-1 and V is TRBV9, with TRBD1 matching over 8 bases. Germline lookup yields CDR1 SGDLS and CDR2 YYNGEE. V trimming: 2 bases; J trimming: 1 base; junction bases outside the gene matches: 1. The CDR3 is 14 residues long. In nucleotides, the CDR3 is TGTGCCAGCAGCGTGACAGGGGAGAACACTGAAGCTTTCTTT. This translates into CASSVTGENTEAFF. Full variable domain (outside the CDR3, taken from reference TRBV9 and TRBJ1-1): DSGVTQTPKHLITATGQRVTLRCSPRSGDLSVYWYQQSLDQGLQFLIQYYNGEERAKGNILERFSAQQFPDLHSELNLSSLELGDSALYFCASSVTGENTEAFFGQGTRLTVV.

The chain employs TRBV27 and TRBJ2-7; the match to TRBD1 covers 8 bases. Germline V CDR1 and CDR2: MNHEY, SMNVEV (reference sequence). The V segment lost 3 bases and the J segment 2 bases; nucleotides outside the gene matches: 3. The CDR3 is made up of 14 amino acids. CDR3 DNA sequence: TGTGCCAGCAGTTTTGAACAGGGGGCCTACGAGCAGTACTTC. It is translated as CASSFEQGAYEQYF.

The V and J genes are TRBV28 and TRBJ2-3; weak D call: TRBD2 (5 bases). CDR1 MDHEN and CDR2 SYDVKM come from the germline V gene. Trimming removed 5 bases from V and 2 bases from J, with 11 bases in between. This CDR3 has 14 residues. CDR3 bases: TGTGCCAGCAGTCCGAGCGGAGTCACAGATACGCAGTATTTT. It encodes CASSPSGVTDTQYF. The full variable domain, in which reference TRBV28 and TRBJ2-3 provide the parts outside the CDR3, is DVKVTQSSRYLVKRTGEKVFLECVQDMDHENMFWYRQDPGLGLRLIYFSYDVKMKEKGDIPEGYSVSREKKERFSLILESASTNQTSMYLCASSPSGVTDTQYFGPGTRLTVL.

Here the CDR3 reads CASSRDRQYF. Written as DNA, the CDR3 is TGTGCCAGCAGTCGGGACAGGCAGTACTTC. The V gene is TRBV6-6, the J gene TRBJ2-7; 7 nucleotides match TRBD1. The ends lost 5 bases at V and 9 bases at J; junction bases unmatched: 1. The germline V gene encodes CDR1 MNHNY and CDR2 SVGAGI (reference sequence). The CDR3 contains 10 residues.

This clone came up a few times. The chain combines TRBV27 with TRBJ1-2; no reliable D call. Trimming took 3 bases from V and 7 from J, leaving 18 bases between them. The CDR3 has 15 amino acids. Germline CDR1 reads MNHEY; CDR2 reads SMNVEV (reference sequence). The CDR3 DNA follows: TGTGCCAGCAGTTTTACCGGGATACCAGGCCGTGGCTACACCTTC. As protein: CASSFTGIPGRGYTF.

The chain has TRBV5-1 and TRBJ2-2; TRBD2 might be the D (5 bases). V gave up 6 bases and J gave up 5 bases, with 14 bases separating them. Germline values: CDR1 SGHRS, CDR2 YFSETQ. CDR3 length: 14 amino acids. The CDR3 sequence is CASTVLLGTGELFF. In nucleotides, the CDR3 is TGCGCCAGCACCGTCCTACTAGGAACCGGGGAGCTGTTTTTT.

The V and J genes are TRBV28 and TRBJ2-7, with 9 nucleotides matching TRBD2. Germline V gene data show CDR1 as MDHEN and CDR2 as SYDVKM. The CDR3 spans 16 residues. Unmatched junction bases numbered 10, after V lost 5 bases and J lost 2 bases. CDR3 nucleotide sequence: TGTGCCAGCAGTCCCCTCGGGGCTAGCGGGACCTACGAGCAGTACTTC. As protein: CASSPLGASGTYEQYF.

Only one count was recorded for this clone. The rearrangement uses TRBV15 and TRBJ1-5; TRBD1 is a possible D gene (6 bases). The CDR3 covers 15 residues. Germline V gene sequence: CDR1 LNHNV, CDR2 YYDKDF (reference sequence). Trimming cost V 5 bases and J 0 bases, with 11 bases left between them. CDR3: CATSRDNYSNQPQHF. For the CDR3, the DNA is TGTGCCACCAGCCGGGACAACTATAGCAATCAGCCCCAGCATTTT.

The DNA of the CDR3 is TGTGCCAGCAGTCTAAACAGGGGACCCTACACTGAAGCTTTCTTT. Its translation: CASSLNRGPYTEAFF. V and J are TRBV27 and TRBJ1-1, with 7 bases fitting TRBD1. Trimming removed 5 bases from V and 3 bases from J; junction bases left unmatched: 9. Germline CDR1 reads MNHEY; CDR2 reads SMNVEV (reference sequence). The CDR3 length is 15 residues.

The chain has TRBV29-1 and TRBJ1-5; D remains unclear. V lost 7 bases, J lost 9 bases, and 10 bases lay in between. This CDR3 comprises 10 residues. The germline CDR1 and CDR2 sequences are SQVTM and ANQGSEA. In nucleotides, the CDR3 is TGCAGCGCCACTGACTCGCCCCAGCATTTT. Its protein is CSATDSPQHF.

This chain joins TRBV7-9 and TRBJ1-2; 7 nucleotides align to TRBD1. CDR3 length equals 15 residues. After removal of 0 bases from V and 1 base from J, the junction contained 2 bases not matched to a gene. Germline lookup yields CDR1 SEHNR and CDR2 FQNEAQ (reference sequence). The CDR3: CASSLAGQVNYGYTF. In DNA form, the CDR3 reads TGTGCCAGCAGCTTAGCTGGACAGGTTAACTATGGCTACACCTTC.

The V call is TRBV28, the J call TRBJ1-2; 8 bases map to TRBD1. Unmatched junction bases numbered 13, after V lost 6 bases and J lost 7 bases. This CDR3 contains 15 residues. The germline V gene has CDR1 MDHEN and CDR2 SYDVKM. In DNA form, the CDR3 reads TGTGCCAGCAGCCTTCCCAGGGGGCTCTGGAGTGGCTACACCTTC. Residues: CASSLPRGLWSGYTF.

The chain uses TRBV3-1 (or the pseudogene TRBV3-2) and TRBJ2-7, with 8 bases lining up with TRBD2. CDR3 length: 16 amino acids. The V gene's germline CDR1 is LGHDT and CDR2 YNNKEL (reference sequence). With V trimmed by 4 bases and J by 0 bases, 8 bases remained unmatched. The CDR3 nucleotides read TGTGCCAGCAGCCGGCTTAGCGGGACGAGCTCCTACGAGCAGTACTTC. Protein product: CASSRLSGTSSYEQYF.

The sample holds one count of this clone. The same CDR3 arises from other DNA sequences in this sample as well. This chain uses TRBV28 with TRBJ2-5; 9 bases agree with TRBD2. The V gene's germline CDR1 is MDHEN and CDR2 SYDVKM. The CDR3 has 16 residues. The ends lost 5 bases at V and 5 bases at J; junction bases unmatched: 12. CDR3 protein: CASSGGLAGAGETQYF. In nucleotides, the CDR3 is TGTGCCAGCAGTGGGGGACTAGCTGGAGCAGGGGAGACCCAGTACTTC. The full variable domain, with the rest looked up from reference TRBV28 and TRBJ2-5, is DVKVTQSSRYLVKRTGEKVFLECVQDMDHENMFWYRQDPGLGLRLIYFSYDVKMKEKGDIPEGYSVSREKKERFSLILESASTNQTSMYLCASSGGLAGAGETQYFGPGTRLLVL.

The chain has TRBV5-1 and TRBJ2-7; D gene uncertain. Looked up from germline, CDR1 is SGHRS and CDR2 is YFSETQ. The CDR3 covers 13 residues. Between the trimmed V and J ends, which lost 7 bases and 4 bases, there was a span of 15 bases. The CDR3 DNA sequence: TGCGCCAGCCGACATCATTCTGATTACGAGCAGTACTTC. It specifies CASRHHSDYEQYF.

The chain combines TRBV28 with TRBJ1-1, with a possible D match to TRBD1 (5 bases). Trimming took off 6 bases at V and 4 bases at J, with 15 bases between the two ends. Germline CDR1 MDHEN, CDR2 SYDVKM. The length of the CDR3 is 14 residues. CDR3 sequence (DNA): TGTGCCAGCAGCGATCCCCAGGGTTTCACTGAAGCTTTCTTT. This translates into CASSDPQGFTEAFF.

The chain employs TRBV11-2 and TRBJ2-7; D may be TRBD2 (6 bases). The CDR3 is made up of 14 amino acids. From germline, CDR1 is SGHAT and CDR2 FQNNGV. Trimming cost V 1 base and J 2 bases, with 9 bases left between them. The CDR3 protein is CASSLGRGAYEQYF. CDR3 DNA: TGTGCCAGCAGCTTAGGTCGCGGGGCCTACGAGCAGTACTTC.